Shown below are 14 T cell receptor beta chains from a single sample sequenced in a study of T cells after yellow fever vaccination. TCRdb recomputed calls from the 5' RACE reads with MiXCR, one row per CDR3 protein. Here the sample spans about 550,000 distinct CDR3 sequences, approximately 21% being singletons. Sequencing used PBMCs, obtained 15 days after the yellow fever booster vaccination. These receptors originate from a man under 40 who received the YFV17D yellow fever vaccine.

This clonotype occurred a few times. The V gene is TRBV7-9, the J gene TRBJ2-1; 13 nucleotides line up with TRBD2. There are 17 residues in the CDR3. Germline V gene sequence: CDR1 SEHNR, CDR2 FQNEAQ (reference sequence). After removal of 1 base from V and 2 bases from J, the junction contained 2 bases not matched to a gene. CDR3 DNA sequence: TGTGCCAGCAGCTTAGGGGGACTAGCGGGAACCTACAATGAGCAGTTCTTC. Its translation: CASSLGGLAGTYNEQFF.

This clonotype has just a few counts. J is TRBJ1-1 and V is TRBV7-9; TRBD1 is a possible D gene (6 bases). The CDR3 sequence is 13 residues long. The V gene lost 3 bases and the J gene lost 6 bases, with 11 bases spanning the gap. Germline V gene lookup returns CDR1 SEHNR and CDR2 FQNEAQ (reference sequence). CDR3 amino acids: CASSFGGAAEAFF. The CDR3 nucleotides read TGTGCCAGCAGCTTTGGGGGCGCGGCTGAAGCTTTCTTT.

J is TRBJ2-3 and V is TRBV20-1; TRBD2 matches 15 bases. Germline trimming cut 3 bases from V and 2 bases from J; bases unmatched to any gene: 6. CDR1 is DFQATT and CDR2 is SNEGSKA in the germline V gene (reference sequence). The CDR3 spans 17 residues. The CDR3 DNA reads TGCAGTGCTAGGACCGGGACTAGCGGGAGGTCCACAGATACGCAGTATTTT. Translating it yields CSARTGTSGRSTDTQYF.

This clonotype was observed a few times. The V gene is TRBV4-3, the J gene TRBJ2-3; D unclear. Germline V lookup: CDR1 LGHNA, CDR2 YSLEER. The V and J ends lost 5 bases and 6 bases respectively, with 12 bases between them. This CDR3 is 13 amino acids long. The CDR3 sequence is CASSGPQGDTQYF. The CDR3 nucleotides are TGCGCCAGCAGCGGTCCCCAAGGGGATACGCAGTATTTT.

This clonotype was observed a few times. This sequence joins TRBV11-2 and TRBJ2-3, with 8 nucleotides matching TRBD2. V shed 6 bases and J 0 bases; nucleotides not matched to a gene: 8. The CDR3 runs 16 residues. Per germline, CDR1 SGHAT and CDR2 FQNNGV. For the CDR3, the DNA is TGTGCCAGCAGTCGACTAGCGCAGGATAGCACAGATACGCAGTATTTT. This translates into CASSRLAQDSTDTQYF.

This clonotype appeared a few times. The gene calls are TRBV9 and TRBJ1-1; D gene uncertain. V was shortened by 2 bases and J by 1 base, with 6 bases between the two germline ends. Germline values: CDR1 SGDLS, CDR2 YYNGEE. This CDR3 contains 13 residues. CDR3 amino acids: CASSVSWNTEAFF. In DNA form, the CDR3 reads TGTGCCAGCAGCGTTTCCTGGAACACTGAAGCTTTCTTT.

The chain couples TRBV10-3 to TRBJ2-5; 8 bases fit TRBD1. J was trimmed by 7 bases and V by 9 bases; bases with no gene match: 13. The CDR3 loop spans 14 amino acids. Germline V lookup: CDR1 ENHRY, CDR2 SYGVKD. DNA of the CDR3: TGTGCCATGTCCACGGACAGGGACCGGGGGACCCAGTACTTC. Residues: CAMSTDRDRGTQYF.

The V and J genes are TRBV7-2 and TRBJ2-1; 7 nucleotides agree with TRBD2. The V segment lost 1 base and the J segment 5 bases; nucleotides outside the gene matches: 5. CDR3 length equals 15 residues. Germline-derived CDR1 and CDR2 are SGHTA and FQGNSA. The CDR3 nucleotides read TGTGCCAGCAGCTTAGAAGGGACTACCCACAATGAGCAGTTCTTC. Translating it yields CASSLEGTTHNEQFF.

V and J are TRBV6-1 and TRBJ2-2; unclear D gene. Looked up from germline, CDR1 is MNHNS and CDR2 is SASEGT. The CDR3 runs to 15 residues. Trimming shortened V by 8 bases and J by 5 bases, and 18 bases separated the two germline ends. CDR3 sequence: CASSPENGVTGELFF. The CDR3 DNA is TGTGCCAGCTCCCCGGAGAATGGCGTTACCGGGGAGCTGTTTTTT.

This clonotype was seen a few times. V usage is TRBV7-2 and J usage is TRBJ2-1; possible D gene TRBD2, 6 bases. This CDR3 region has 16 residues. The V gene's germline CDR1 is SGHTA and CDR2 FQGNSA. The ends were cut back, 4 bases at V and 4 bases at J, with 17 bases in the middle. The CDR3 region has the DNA TGTGCCAGCAGCTCCCCGCTGGGAGGCGATTACAATGAGCAGTTCTTC. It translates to CASSSPLGGDYNEQFF.

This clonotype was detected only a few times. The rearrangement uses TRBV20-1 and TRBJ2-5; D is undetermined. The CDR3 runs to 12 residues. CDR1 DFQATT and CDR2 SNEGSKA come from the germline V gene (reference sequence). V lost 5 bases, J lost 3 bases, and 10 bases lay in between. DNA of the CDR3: TGCAGTGCTCTCTGGAATAAAGAGACCCAGTACTTC. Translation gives CSALWNKETQYF.

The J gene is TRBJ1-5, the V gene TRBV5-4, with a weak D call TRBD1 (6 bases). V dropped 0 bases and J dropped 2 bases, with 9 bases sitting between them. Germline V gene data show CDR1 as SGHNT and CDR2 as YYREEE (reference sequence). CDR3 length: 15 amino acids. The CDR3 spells CASSLDRVGNQPQHF. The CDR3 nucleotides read TGTGCCAGCAGCTTGGACAGGGTTGGCAATCAGCCCCAGCATTTT.

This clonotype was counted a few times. The CDR3 DNA reads as TGTGCCAGCAGCACCGGAGCGGGAGACCTTCACAATGAGCAGTTCTTC. Translated: CASSTGAGDLHNEQFF. The chain carries TRBV7-2 and TRBJ2-1, with 8 positions matching TRBD2. V lost 5 bases and J lost 5; bases outside the gene matches: 11. This CDR3 is 16 amino acids long. Germline CDR1 reads SGHTA; CDR2 reads FQGNSA. Drawing the rest from reference TRBV7-2 and TRBJ2-1, the complete variable domain is GAGVSQSPSNKVTEKGKDVELRCDPISGHTALYWYRQSLGQGLEFLIYFQGNSAPDKSGLPSDRFSAERTGGSVSTLTIQRTQQEDSAVYLCASSTGAGDLHNEQFFGPGTRLTVL.

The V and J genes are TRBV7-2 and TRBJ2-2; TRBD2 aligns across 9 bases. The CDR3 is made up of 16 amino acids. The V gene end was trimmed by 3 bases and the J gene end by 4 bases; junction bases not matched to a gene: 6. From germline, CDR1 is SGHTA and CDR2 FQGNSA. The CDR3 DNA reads TGTGCCAGCAGCTTCGTTAGCGGGAGAGGCACCGGGGAGCTGTTTTTT. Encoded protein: CASSFVSGRGTGELFF.